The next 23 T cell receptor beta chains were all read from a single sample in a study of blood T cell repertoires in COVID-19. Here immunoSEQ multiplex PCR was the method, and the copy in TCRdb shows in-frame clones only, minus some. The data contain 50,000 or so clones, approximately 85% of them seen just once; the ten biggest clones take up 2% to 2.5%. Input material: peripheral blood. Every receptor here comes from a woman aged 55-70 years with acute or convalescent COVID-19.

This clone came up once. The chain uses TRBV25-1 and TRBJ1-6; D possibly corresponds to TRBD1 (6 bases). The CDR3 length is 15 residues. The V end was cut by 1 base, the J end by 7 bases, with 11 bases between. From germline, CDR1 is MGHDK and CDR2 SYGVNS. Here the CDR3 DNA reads TGTGCCAGCAGTGAATTTGACAGGTTGAATTCACCCCTCCACTTT. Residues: CASSEFDRLNSPLHF.

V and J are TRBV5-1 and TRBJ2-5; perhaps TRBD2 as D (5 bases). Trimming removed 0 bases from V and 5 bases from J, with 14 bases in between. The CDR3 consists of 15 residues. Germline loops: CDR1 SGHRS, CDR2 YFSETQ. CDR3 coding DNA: TGCGCCAGCAGCTTGGGGACTCAAATAAGGGAGACCCAGTACTTC. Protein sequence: CASSLGTQIRETQYF.

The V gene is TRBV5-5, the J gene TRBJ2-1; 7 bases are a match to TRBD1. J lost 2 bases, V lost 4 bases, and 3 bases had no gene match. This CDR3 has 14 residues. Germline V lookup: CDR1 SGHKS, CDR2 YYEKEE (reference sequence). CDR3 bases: TGTGCCAGCAGCGACACAGGGGCCTACAATGAGCAGTTCTTC. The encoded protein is CASSDTGAYNEQFF.

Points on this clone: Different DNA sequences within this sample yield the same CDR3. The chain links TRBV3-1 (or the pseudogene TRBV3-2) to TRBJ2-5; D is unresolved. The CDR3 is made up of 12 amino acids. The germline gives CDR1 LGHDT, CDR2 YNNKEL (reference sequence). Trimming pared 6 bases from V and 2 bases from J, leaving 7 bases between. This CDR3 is CASRDRQETQYF. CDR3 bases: TGTGCCAGCAGAGATAGACAAGAGACCCAGTACTTC.

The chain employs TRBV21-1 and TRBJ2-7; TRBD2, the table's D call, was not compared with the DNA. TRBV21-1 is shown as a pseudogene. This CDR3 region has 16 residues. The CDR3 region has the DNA TGTGCCAGCAGCAAAGTGGGTAGCGGGGGCTCCTACGAGCAGTACTTC. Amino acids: CASSKVGSGGSYEQYF.

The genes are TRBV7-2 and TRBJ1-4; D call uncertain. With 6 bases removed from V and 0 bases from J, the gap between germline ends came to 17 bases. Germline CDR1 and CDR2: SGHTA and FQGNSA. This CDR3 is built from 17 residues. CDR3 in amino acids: CASRKGGSRSTNEKLFF. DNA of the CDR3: TGTGCCAGCAGAAAGGGCGGGAGTAGATCAACTAATGAAAAACTGTTTTTT.

CDR3 sequence: CASSLSETQYF. The CDR3 region has the DNA TGTGCCAGCAGCTTGTCGGAGACCCAGTACTTC. V and J are TRBV7-6 and TRBJ2-5, with D hard to call. The CDR3 has 11 amino acids. Between the trimmed V and J ends, which lost 3 bases and 5 bases, there was a span of 4 bases. Germline CDR1 reads SGHVS; CDR2 reads FNYEAQ.

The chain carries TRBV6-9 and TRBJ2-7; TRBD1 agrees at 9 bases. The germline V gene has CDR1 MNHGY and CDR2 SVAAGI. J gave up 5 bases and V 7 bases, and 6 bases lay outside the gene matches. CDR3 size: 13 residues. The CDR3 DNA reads TGTGCCAGCAAGGGGACAGGGATCCACGAGCAGTACTTC. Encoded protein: CASKGTGIHEQYF.

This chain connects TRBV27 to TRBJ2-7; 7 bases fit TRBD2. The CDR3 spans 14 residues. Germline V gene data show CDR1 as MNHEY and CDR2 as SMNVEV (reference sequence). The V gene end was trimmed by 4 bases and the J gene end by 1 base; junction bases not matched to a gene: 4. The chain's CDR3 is CASSSLAVSYEQYF. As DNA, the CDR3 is TGTGCCAGCAGTTCTCTAGCGGTTTCCTACGAGCAGTACTTC.

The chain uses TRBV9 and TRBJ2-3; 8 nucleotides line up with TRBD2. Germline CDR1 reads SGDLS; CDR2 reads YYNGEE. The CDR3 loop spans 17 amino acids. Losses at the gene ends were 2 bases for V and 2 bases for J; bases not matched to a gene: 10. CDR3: CASSVHGRALLTDTQYF. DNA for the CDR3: TGTGCCAGCAGCGTGCACGGGAGGGCCCTCCTCACAGATACGCAGTATTTT.

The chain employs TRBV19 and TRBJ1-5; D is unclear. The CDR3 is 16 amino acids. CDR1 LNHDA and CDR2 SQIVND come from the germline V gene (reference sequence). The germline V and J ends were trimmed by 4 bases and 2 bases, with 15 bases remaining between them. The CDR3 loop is CASSTRGLNGNQPQHF. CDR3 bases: TGTGCCAGTAGTACCCGAGGGCTAAATGGCAATCAGCCCCAGCATTTT.

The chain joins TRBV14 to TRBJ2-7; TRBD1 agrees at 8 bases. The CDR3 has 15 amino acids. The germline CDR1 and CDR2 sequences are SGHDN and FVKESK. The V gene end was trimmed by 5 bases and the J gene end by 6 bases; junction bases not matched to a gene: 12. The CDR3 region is CASSAQQTRGLEQYF. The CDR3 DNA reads TGTGCCAGCAGCGCCCAACAAACCAGGGGGCTCGAGCAGTACTTC.

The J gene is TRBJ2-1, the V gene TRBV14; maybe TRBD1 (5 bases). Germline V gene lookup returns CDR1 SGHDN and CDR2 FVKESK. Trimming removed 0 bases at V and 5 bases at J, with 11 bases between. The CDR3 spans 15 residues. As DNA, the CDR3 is TGTGCCAGCAGCCAAGACGTGGGGCCCAACAATGAGCAGTTCTTC. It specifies CASSQDVGPNNEQFF.

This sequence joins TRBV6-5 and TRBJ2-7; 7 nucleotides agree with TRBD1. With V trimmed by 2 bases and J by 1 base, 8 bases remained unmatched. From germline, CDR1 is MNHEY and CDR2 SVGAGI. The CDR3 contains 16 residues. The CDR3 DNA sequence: TGTGCCAGCAGTTACCTTTCGACAGGGAAATCCTACGAGCAGTACTTC. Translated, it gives CASSYLSTGKSYEQYF.

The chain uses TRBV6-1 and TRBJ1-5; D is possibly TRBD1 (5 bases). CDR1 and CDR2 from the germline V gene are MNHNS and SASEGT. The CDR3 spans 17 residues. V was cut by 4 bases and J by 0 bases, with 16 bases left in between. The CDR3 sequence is CASSGRVASYSNQPQHF. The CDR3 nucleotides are TGTGCCAGCAGTGGCAGGGTGGCGAGCTATAGCAATCAGCCCCAGCATTTT.

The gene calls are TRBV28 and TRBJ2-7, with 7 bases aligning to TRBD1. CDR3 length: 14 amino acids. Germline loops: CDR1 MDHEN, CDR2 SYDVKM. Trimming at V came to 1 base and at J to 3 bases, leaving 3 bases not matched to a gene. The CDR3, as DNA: TGTGCCAGCAGTTTATTCCACAGGGGCTACGAGCAGTACTTC. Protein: CASSLFHRGYEQYF.

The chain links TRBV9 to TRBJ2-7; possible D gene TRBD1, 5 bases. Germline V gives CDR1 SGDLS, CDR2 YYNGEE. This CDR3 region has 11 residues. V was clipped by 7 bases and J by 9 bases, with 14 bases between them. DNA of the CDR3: TGTGCCAGCGGCGAAACAGGACCGCAGTACTTC. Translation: CASGETGPQYF.

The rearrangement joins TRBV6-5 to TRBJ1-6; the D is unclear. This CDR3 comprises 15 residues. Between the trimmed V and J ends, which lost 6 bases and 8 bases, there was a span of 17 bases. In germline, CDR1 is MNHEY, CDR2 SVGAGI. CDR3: CASSPLAGPHSPLHF. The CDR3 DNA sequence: TGTGCCAGCAGCCCCCTCGCGGGTCCGCATTCACCCCTCCACTTT.

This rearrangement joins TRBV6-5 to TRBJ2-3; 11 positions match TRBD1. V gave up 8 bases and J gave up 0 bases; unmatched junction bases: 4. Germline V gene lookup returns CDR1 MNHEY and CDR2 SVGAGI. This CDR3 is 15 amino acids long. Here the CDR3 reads CASGQGAPSTDTQYF. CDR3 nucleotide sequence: TGTGCCAGCGGACAGGGGGCCCCTAGCACAGATACGCAGTATTTT.

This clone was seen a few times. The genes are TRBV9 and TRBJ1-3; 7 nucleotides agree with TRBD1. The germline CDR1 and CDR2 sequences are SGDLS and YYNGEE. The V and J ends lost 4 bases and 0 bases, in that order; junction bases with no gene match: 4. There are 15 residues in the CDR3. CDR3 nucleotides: TGTGCCAGCAGCCCGACAGGGCTCTCTGGAAACACCATATATTTT. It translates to CASSPTGLSGNTIYF. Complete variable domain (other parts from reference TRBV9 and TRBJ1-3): DSGVTQTPKHLITATGQRVTLRCSPRSGDLSVYWYQQSLDQGLQFLIQYYNGEERAKGNILERFSAQQFPDLHSELNLSSLELGDSALYFCASSPTGLSGNTIYFGEGSWLTVV.

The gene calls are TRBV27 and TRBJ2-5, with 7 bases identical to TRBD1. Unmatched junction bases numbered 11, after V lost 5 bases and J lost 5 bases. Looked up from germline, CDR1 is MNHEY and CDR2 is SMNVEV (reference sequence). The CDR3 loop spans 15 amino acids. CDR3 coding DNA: TGTGCCAGCAGTAAGACAGGGAGTAGCTCCGAGACCCAGTACTTC. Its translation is CASSKTGSSSETQYF.

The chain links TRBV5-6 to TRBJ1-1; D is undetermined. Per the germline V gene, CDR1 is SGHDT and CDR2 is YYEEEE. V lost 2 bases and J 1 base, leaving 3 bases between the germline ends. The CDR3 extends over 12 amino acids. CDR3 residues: CASSFRNTEAFF. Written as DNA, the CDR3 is TGTGCCAGCAGCTTCAGGAACACTGAAGCTTTCTTT. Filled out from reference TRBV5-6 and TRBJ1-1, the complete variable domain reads DAGVTQSPTHLIKTRGQQVTLRCSPKSGHDTVSWYQQALGQGPQFIFQYYEEEERQRGNFPDRFSGHQFPNYSSELNVNALLLGDSALYLCASSFRNTEAFFGQGTRLTVV.

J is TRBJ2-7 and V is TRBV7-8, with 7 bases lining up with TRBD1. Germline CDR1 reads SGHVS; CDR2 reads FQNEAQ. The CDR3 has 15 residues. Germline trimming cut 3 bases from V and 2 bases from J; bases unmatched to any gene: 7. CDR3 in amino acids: CASSFRRTGAYEQYF. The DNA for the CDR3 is TGTGCCAGCAGCTTCAGACGGACAGGCGCCTACGAGCAGTACTTC.